A single T cell receptor (beta chain) is shown here with its context. Its antigen remains unknown. The sample is drawn from a study of cytomegalovirus exposure and HLA in healthy donors. Across the study: The same platform as the approximately 700 first-cohort repertoires was used for the roughly 130 validation repertoires, a later analysis reported. Study observations and caveats: The dataset shows that most TCR sequences were rare, while some public TCRs occurred in many donors.

The repertoire was sequenced with immunoSEQ multiplex PCR; TCRdb's copy has only in-frame clones and lacks some. The sample has approximately 100,000 clones, 88% seen once; the top ten hold less than 2.5%. This sequence was found in a woman aged 18-29 years in good health and CMV-seronegative. The specimen was PBMCs.

CDR3 sequence reads: CASSPQGKQETQYF. CDR3 nucleotides: TGTGCCAGCAGCCCACAGGGAAAACAAGAGACCCAGTACTTC. V is TRBV7-3 and J is TRBJ2-5; D is possibly TRBD1 (6 bases). The CDR3 consists of 14 residues. Trimming stripped 5 bases from V and 2 bases from J, with 12 bases between. CDR1 SGHTA and CDR2 FQGTGA come from the germline V gene.